The 27 T cell receptor beta chains in this list originate from one sample, sequenced in a study of somatic mutations in cytotoxic T cells in rheumatoid arthritis. Repertoires were generated with immunoSEQ multiplex PCR, while TCRdb's copy carries only in-frame clones and drops some. The sample records over 15,000 clones, roughly two thirds being singletons. Sequences were obtained from CD8+ T cells sorted from blood. The source of these receptors is an adult with rheumatoid arthritis.

The rearrangement joins TRBV5-4 to TRBJ2-7, with D perhaps assigned TRBD1 or TRBD2 (5 bases each). CDR1 is SGHNT, CDR2 YYREEE, per germline (reference sequence). This CDR3 is built from 13 residues. With 2 bases removed from V and 1 base from J, the gap between germline ends came to 7 bases. The CDR3 nucleotides read TGTGCCAGCAGCTTCGGGACGTCCTACGAGCAGTACTTC. Its translation is CASSFGTSYEQYF.

The chain carries TRBV6-1 and TRBJ1-2; D unclear. Germline V gene lookup returns CDR1 MNHNS and CDR2 SASEGT. This CDR3 contains 17 residues. V was trimmed by 1 base and J by 3 bases, leaving 18 bases between them. This CDR3 reads CASSEEGGVTLDYGYTF. In DNA, the CDR3 is TGTGCCAGCAGTGAAGAGGGTGGGGTGACATTAGACTATGGCTACACCTTC.

The chain employs TRBV21-1 and TRBJ1-5; the table's TRBD1 call for D was not verified on the DNA. TRBV21-1 is described as a pseudogene. CDR3 length: 17 residues. The CDR3 is CASSKVGQGPPNQPQHF. In nucleotides, the CDR3 is TGTGCCAGCAGCAAGGTGGGACAGGGGCCACCAAATCAGCCCCAGCATTTT.

The chain uses TRBV5-5 and TRBJ2-2; D unclear. The V and J ends lost 6 bases and 3 bases respectively, with 12 bases between them. CDR1 SGHKS and CDR2 YYEKEE come from the germline V gene (reference sequence). This CDR3 is 14 amino acids long. The CDR3 DNA is TGTGCCAGCATCTCTCTGGGGTACACCGGGGAGCTGTTTTTT. As protein: CASISLGYTGELFF.

The chain is built from TRBV20-1 and TRBJ2-1; no reliable D call. Trimming shortened V by 5 bases and J by 9 bases, and 11 bases separated the two germline ends. Per germline, CDR1 DFQATT and CDR2 SNEGSKA (reference sequence). The CDR3 is 11 residues long. The CDR3: CSALVVGEQFF. For the CDR3, the DNA is TGCAGTGCTTTAGTTGTAGGTGAGCAGTTCTTC.

The chain combines TRBV4-3 with TRBJ2-3, with 7 positions matching TRBD1. This CDR3 has 18 amino acids. V was pared by 0 bases and J by 0 bases, with 9 bases of the junction left unmatched. Germline V gene lookup returns CDR1 LGHNA and CDR2 YSLEER. The CDR3 coding sequence is TGCGCCAGCAGCCAAGAGGACAGGATAATCAAAAGCACAGATACGCAGTATTTT. As protein: CASSQEDRIIKSTDTQYF.

This clone was detected a few times. The chain has TRBV4-2 and TRBJ1-6; possibly TRBD1 for D (6 bases). CDR1 LGHNA and CDR2 YNFKEQ come from the germline V gene. The germline V and J ends were trimmed by 0 bases and 9 bases, with 6 bases remaining between them. This CDR3 has 13 residues. The CDR3: CASSQDRGSPLHF. CDR3 sequence (DNA): TGTGCCAGCAGCCAAGACAGGGGTTCACCCCTCCACTTT.

By frequency in the sample, this clone is medium-sized. This chain joins TRBV5-1 and TRBJ2-2; 7 nucleotides match TRBD2. This CDR3 region has 14 residues. Germline-derived CDR1 and CDR2 are SGHRS and YFSETQ. Unmatched junction bases numbered 6, after V lost 4 bases and J lost 6 bases. CDR3 DNA sequence: TGCGCCAGCAGCCCGGGACTACCCCCCGGGGAGCTGTTTTTT. Protein sequence: CASSPGLPPGELFF.

V and J are TRBV7-9 and TRBJ2-7; 7 bases map to TRBD1. The CDR3 spans 15 residues. Germline values: CDR1 SEHNR, CDR2 FQNEAQ (reference sequence). J lost 3 bases, V lost 2 bases, and 7 bases had no gene match. The CDR3, as DNA: TGTGCCAGCAGCTTAAGCCGGGACAGAGGCTACGAGCAGTACTTC. Encoded protein: CASSLSRDRGYEQYF.

The rearrangement uses TRBV6-5 and TRBJ2-1; TRBD2 matches 8 bases. CDR3 length equals 14 residues. CDR1 is MNHEY, CDR2 SVGAGI, per germline. Unmatched junction bases numbered 2, after V lost 2 bases and J lost 5 bases. The chain's CDR3 is CASSYGTSNNEQFF. CDR3 nucleotides: TGTGCCAGCAGTTACGGGACTAGTAACAATGAGCAGTTCTTC.

This clone is judged medium-sized. The chain links TRBV7-9 to TRBJ1-4; 7 bases agree with TRBD1. The CDR3 length is 15 residues. V shed 5 bases, J shed 6 bases, and the junction held 9 bases outside the gene matches. CDR1 and CDR2 from the germline V gene are SEHNR and FQNEAQ (reference sequence). The DNA for the CDR3 is TGTGCCAGCAGCCCAAGTCAGGGGGAAGATGAAAAACTGTTTTTT. It encodes CASSPSQGEDEKLFF.

This sequence joins TRBV5-1 and TRBJ2-3; 13 bases agree with TRBD2. Germline-derived CDR1 and CDR2 are SGHRS and YFSETQ. J gave up 3 bases and V 4 bases, and 2 bases lay outside the gene matches. The CDR3 consists of 15 residues. CDR3 region: CASSMTSGGTDTQYF. The CDR3 bases are TGCGCCAGCAGCATGACTAGCGGGGGGACAGATACGCAGTATTTT. Together with reference TRBV5-1 and TRBJ2-3, the CDR3 gives the full variable domain: KAGVTQTPRYLIKTRGQQVTLSCSPISGHRSVSWYQQTPGQGLQFLFEYFSETQRNKGNFPGRFSGRQFSNSRSEMNVSTLELGDSALYLCASSMTSGGTDTQYFGPGTRLTVL.

The chain uses TRBV4-1 and TRBJ2-1, with TRBD1 matching over 9 bases. After removal of 3 bases from V and 9 bases from J, the junction contained 3 bases not matched to a gene. Germline loops: CDR1 MGHRA, CDR2 YSYEKL. The CDR3 has 13 amino acids. This CDR3 reads CASSQGQGGEQFF. CDR3 nucleotide sequence: TGCGCCAGCAGCCAGGGACAGGGCGGTGAGCAGTTCTTC.

This rearrangement joins TRBV7-8 to TRBJ2-3, with D perhaps matching TRBD1 (6 bases). The ends were cut back, 4 bases at V and 0 bases at J, with 8 bases in the middle. CDR1 and CDR2 from the germline V gene are SGHVS and FQNEAQ. The CDR3 covers 14 residues. The CDR3 nucleotides are TGTGCCAGCAGCTGGGGGCCAAGCACAGATACGCAGTATTTT. This codes for CASSWGPSTDTQYF. The full variable domain, rest sourced from reference TRBV7-8 and TRBJ2-3, is GAGVSQSPRYKVAKRGQDVALRCDPISGHVSLFWYQQALGQGPEFLTYFQNEAQLDKSGLPSDRFFAERPEGSVSTLKIQRTQQEDSAVYLCASSWGPSTDTQYFGPGTRLTVL.

The chain combines TRBV5-8 with TRBJ1-5; maybe TRBD1 (5 bases). Looked up from germline, CDR1 is SGHTS and CDR2 is YDEGEE. The CDR3 extends over 16 amino acids. Deletions cut 1 base from V and 5 bases from J, with 16 bases between. CDR3: CASSLLLSGGYQPQHF. The CDR3 region has the DNA TGTGCCAGCAGCTTGTTGTTATCTGGGGGGTATCAGCCCCAGCATTTT.

The V call is TRBV4-3, the J call TRBJ1-2; 7 bases are shared with TRBD1. Germline CDR1 is LGHNA and CDR2 is YSLEER. The CDR3 has 15 residues. Germline trimming cut 1 base from V and 7 bases from J; bases unmatched to any gene: 9. In DNA, the CDR3 is TGCGCCAGCAGCCAAGTTAGAGGGGGCGGGGGTGGCTACACCTTC. This sequence encodes CASSQVRGGGGGYTF.

By proportion, this clone is medium-sized. The chain recombines TRBV6-5 with TRBJ2-7, with a tentative D call TRBD2 (6 bases). Germline assignment: CDR1 MNHEY and CDR2 SVGAGI. This CDR3 region has 16 residues. Deletions cut 0 bases from V and 2 bases from J, with 14 bases between. CDR3 bases: TGTGCCAGCAGTTACTCTTTGGGGACGGGAGCCTACGAGCAGTACTTC. Protein product: CASSYSLGTGAYEQYF.

This clone has only one observation. This sequence joins TRBV4-1 and TRBJ2-7, with D uncertain. V lost 0 bases and J lost 0, with 6 bases in between. Per germline, CDR1 MGHRA and CDR2 YSYEKL. CDR3 length equals 14 residues. This CDR3 reads CASSQEELSYEQYF. CDR3 nucleotide sequence: TGCGCCAGCAGCCAAGAGGAACTCTCCTACGAGCAGTACTTC.

The chain uses TRBV6-1 and TRBJ2-7, with TRBD2 identical over 8 bases. CDR1 is MNHNS, CDR2 SASEGT, per germline. Germline trimming cut 7 bases from V and 3 bases from J; bases unmatched to any gene: 11. The CDR3 length is 15 residues. DNA for the CDR3: TGTGCCAGCATCTTATTCGCGGGGGGTGGCTACGAGCAGTACTTC. Its protein is CASILFAGGGYEQYF.

V and J are TRBV4-1 and TRBJ1-5; 9 nucleotides align to TRBD1. Germline lookup yields CDR1 MGHRA and CDR2 YSYEKL. The trim removed 1 base at V and 4 bases at J, leaving 8 bases unmatched. This CDR3 spans 17 amino acids. The CDR3 is CASSQAGTGFGNQPQHF. Written as DNA, the CDR3 is TGCGCCAGCAGCCAAGCCGGGACAGGGTTTGGTAATCAGCCCCAGCATTTT.

This clone was observed a handful of times. This chain connects TRBV29-1 to TRBJ2-2, with TRBD1 as a possible D gene (6 bases). Germline V gene sequence: CDR1 SQVTM, CDR2 ANQGSEA. This CDR3 has 13 amino acids. The V gene lost 6 bases and the J gene lost 0 bases, with 8 bases spanning the gap. The CDR3 region is CSVGQTNTGELFF. CDR3 sequence (DNA): TGCAGCGTCGGACAGACGAACACCGGGGAGCTGTTTTTT.

J is TRBJ2-1 and V is TRBV7-2, with TRBD1 identical over 7 bases. The V gene end was trimmed by 3 bases and the J gene end by 1 base; junction bases not matched to a gene: 6. Germline loops: CDR1 SGHTA, CDR2 FQGNSA. The CDR3 runs to 16 residues. CDR3 in amino acids: CASSFYPTGSYNEQFF. The CDR3 DNA sequence: TGTGCCAGCAGCTTTTACCCGACAGGGTCCTACAATGAGCAGTTCTTC.

V usage is TRBV18 and J usage is TRBJ2-5, with 10 positions matching TRBD2. Germline V lookup: CDR1 KGHSH, CDR2 LQKENI. V dropped 0 bases and J dropped 5; count of bases not matched to a gene: 6. This CDR3 is 16 amino acids long. The DNA for the CDR3 is TGTGCCAGCTCACCACCCCTAGCGGGGGCCGGGGAGACCCAGTACTTC. Translating it yields CASSPPLAGAGETQYF.

The J gene is TRBJ2-3, the V gene TRBV4-1; TRBD1 matches at 7 bases. Germline V gives CDR1 MGHRA, CDR2 YSYEKL. The CDR3 sequence is 13 residues long. V shed 1 base, J shed 8 bases, and the junction held 3 bases outside the gene matches. This CDR3 reads CASSQGSGGTQYF. DNA for the CDR3: TGCGCCAGCAGCCAAGGCTCAGGGGGTACGCAGTATTTT.

The chain couples TRBV6-5 to TRBJ2-7; the match to TRBD1 covers 10 bases. In germline, CDR1 is MNHEY, CDR2 SVGAGI. The CDR3 sequence is 14 residues long. Trimming cost V 2 bases and J 5 bases; bases outside gene matches: 3. The CDR3 loop reads CASSYDGTGDEQYF. CDR3 coding DNA: TGTGCCAGCAGTTACGACGGGACAGGGGACGAGCAGTACTTC.

J is TRBJ2-3 and V is TRBV9; perhaps TRBD2 as D (6 bases). With 1 base removed from V and 0 bases from J, the gap between germline ends came to 15 bases. CDR1 and CDR2 (germline): SGDLS, YYNGEE. This CDR3 is built from 17 residues. The CDR3 DNA reads TGTGCCAGCAGCGTATGGGGGGTCCCTTATAGCACAGATACGCAGTATTTT. Translation: CASSVWGVPYSTDTQYF. Combining the CDR3 with reference TRBV9 and TRBJ2-3 gives the whole variable domain DSGVTQTPKHLITATGQRVTLRCSPRSGDLSVYWYQQSLDQGLQFLIQYYNGEERAKGNILERFSAQQFPDLHSELNLSSLELGDSALYFCASSVWGVPYSTDTQYFGPGTRLTVL.

This clone appeared a few times. The chain combines TRBV19 with TRBJ1-6; D remains unclear. The CDR3 runs 15 residues. Germline V gene sequence: CDR1 LNHDA, CDR2 SQIVND (reference sequence). V was cut by 5 bases and J by 9 bases, with 17 bases left in between. CDR3 in DNA: TGTGCCAGTAGTGCCGACGGGGAGATTCTTTCACCCCTCCACTTT. Residues: CASSADGEILSPLHF.